Listed below are T cell receptor beta chains from one sample, sequenced in a study of T cell changes during pregnancy in multiple sclerosis. The table came from immunoSEQ multiplex PCR; TCRdb's copy has only in-frame clones and leaves some out. This table has about 61,000 clones, around 90% appearing once. The sequences come from peripheral blood, collected in the first trimester of pregnancy. Receptor source: a female donor in good health, enrolled as a control in a pregnancy study. Both conserved end residues are part of each CDR3.

v_gene	j_gene	CDR3aa
TRBV6-5	TRBJ1-1	CASKRQVLNTEAFF
TRBV19	TRBJ1-1	CASSRGEGSMNTEAFF
TRBV2	TRBJ1-5	CASNRDRGVTNQPQHF
TRBV6-6	TRBJ1-6	CAGRQANSPLHF
TRBV4-3	TRBJ1-6	CASSQRGQVGNSPLHF
TRBV6-5	TRBJ2-6	CASSLTGAGANVLTF
TRBV6-5	TRBJ2-1	CASSPRTSFHEQFF
TRBV27	TRBJ2-7	CASSLFSGQGGEQYF
TRBV11-3	TRBJ2-7	CASSSDRRASYEQYF
TRBV5-4	TRBJ2-7	CASSRDSYSYEQYF
TRBV5-1	TRBJ1-6	CASSLNTGNRDSPLHF
TRBV4-2	TRBJ1-1	CASSPQDLTGYLNTEAFF
TRBV30	TRBJ2-7	CAWGFGGLYEQYF
TRBV7-2	TRBJ2-7	CASSPRGGSSYEQYF
TRBV2	TRBJ2-1	CASSVKGPGGNEQFF
TRBV9	TRBJ2-3	CASSVGRTSGDTDTQYF
TRBV19	TRBJ2-6	CASSIWTGRSSGANVLTF
TRBV7-6	TRBJ2-7	CASSPGQGGSYEQYF
TRBV7-3	TRBJ2-2	CASSTRAGATGELFF
TRBV7-8	TRBJ1-1	CASSFRGNTEAFF
TRBV27	TRBJ2-7	CASRPSGGAREQYF
TRBV27	TRBJ1-2	CASSSHRVTNYGYTF
TRBV7-9	TRBJ2-5	CASSSGDYLETQYF
TRBV19	TRBJ1-5	CASSIGQRGQPQHF
TRBV25-1	TRBJ2-3	CASTQGPAVKDTQYF
TRBV10-1	TRBJ1-1	CASSWGGMNTEAFF
TRBV9	TRBJ1-2	CASSVDDRNYGYTF
TRBV19	TRBJ1-2	CASSGDSTYSGYTF
TRBV19	TRBJ1-6	CASGTDYNSPLHF
TRBV9	TRBJ2-5	CASSVDLATGGETQYF
TRBV6-5	TRBJ2-1	CASSLNRDRGNEQFF
TRBV19	TRBJ2-3	CASNRPGQGTDTQYF
TRBV6-5	TRBJ1-1	CASSYRGQGATEAFF
TRBV7-2	TRBJ2-1	CASSLFADFPNNEQFF
TRBV9	TRBJ1-2	CASSVWGGIEGYTF
TRBV4-1	TRBJ1-2	CASSQASGTAYYGYTF
TRBV27	TRBJ1-1	CASSTPTGLDTEAFF
TRBV21-1	TRBJ1-2	CASSKCLAVGGYYGYTF
TRBV30	TRBJ2-2	CAWSVIYWRDRNTGELFF
TRBV15	TRBJ1-2	CATSRDGDIGYGYTF
TRBV25-1	TRBJ1-2	CASSPVFGAGAYGYTF
TRBV5-5	TRBJ1-5	CASSLTGGRQPQHF
TRBV11-2	TRBJ2-7	CASSLGYSGSYEQYF
TRBV2	TRBJ1-4	CASSESGGLEKLFF
TRBV7-2	TRBJ2-2	CASSLFVPGELFF
TRBV18	TRBJ1-6	CASSRETSNGNSPLHF
TRBV2	TRBJ2-5	CASTPLRIQGVETQYF
TRBV15	TRBJ2-3	CATSSTSGLTDTQYF
TRBV14	TRBJ2-1	CASSQAILGGTSTKVQFF
TRBV11-3	TRBJ2-1	CASSLEGTSGGAGEQFF
TRBV19	TRBJ2-5	CASSLRGETQYF
TRBV27	TRBJ2-1	CASRPTSGRHYNEQFF
TRBV7-2	TRBJ2-5	CASSFGLAGGQGETQYF
TRBV11-2	TRBJ1-4	CASSLTRATNEKLFF
TRBV5-4	TRBJ1-2	CASSLDRGRGTF
TRBV4-1	TRBJ2-1	CASRPERGSSYNEQFF
TRBV18	TRBJ2-7	CASSPSDRNYEQYF
TRBV6-1	TRBJ2-5	CASSLAGGGETQYF
TRBV11-3	TRBJ1-4	CASSLDQETTNEKLFF